The next 21 T cell receptor beta chains were all read from a single sample in a study of CD8 T cells in Susac syndrome. Random hexamers primed reverse transcription of about 0.45 to 1 ug RNA. Each CDR3 protein is one row after TCRdb ran MiXCR on the immunoSEQ multiplex PCR reads. The sample holds 180,000 or so distinct CDR3 sequences; about 95% are singletons and the top ten take around 0.11%. The sequencing sample was made of CD4+ T cells from PBMCs. These receptor sequences come from a human donor in good health.

The chain joins TRBV3-1 to TRBJ2-3; D is unresolved. The CDR3 spans 12 residues. Trimming cost V 3 bases and J 5 bases, with 6 bases left between them. Germline V CDR1 and CDR2: LGHDT, YNNKEL (reference sequence). The CDR3 is CASSHNRDTQYF. The CDR3 nucleotides are TGTGCCAGCAGCCATAACCGAGATACGCAGTATTTT.

This chain uses TRBV24-1 with TRBJ2-1, with D unclear. The CDR3 is 12 amino acids. Per germline, CDR1 KGHDR and CDR2 SFDVKD. V was clipped by 4 bases and J by 10 bases, with 10 bases between them. The CDR3 DNA sequence: TGTGCCACCAGTGAACCCGCTAGGGAGCAGTTCTTC. Encoded protein: CATSEPAREQFF.

The V call is TRBV18, the J call TRBJ2-7; the D is unclear. Germline V lookup: CDR1 KGHSH, CDR2 LQKENI. V lost 3 bases and J 5 bases, leaving 11 bases between the germline ends. The CDR3 has 13 residues. The CDR3 DNA reads as TGTGCCAGCTCACCCGTACCCAGACACGAGCAGTACTTC. Residues: CASSPVPRHEQYF.

This clonotype is a singleton in its sample. The gene calls are TRBV4-3 and TRBJ1-2; the D is unclear. CDR3 length equals 15 residues. V shed 4 bases and J shed 4 bases, with 16 bases lying between them. Germline CDR1 reads LGHNA; CDR2 reads YSLEER. This CDR3 is CASSLYRGQFYGYTF. CDR3 DNA sequence: TGCGCCAGCAGCCTCTACCGGGGTCAGTTCTATGGCTACACCTTC.

The genes are TRBV5-1 and TRBJ2-7; TRBD2 is a possible D gene (5 bases). The V and J ends lost 1 base and 5 bases respectively, with 13 bases between them. There are 14 residues in the CDR3. Germline CDR1 reads SGHRS; CDR2 reads YFSETQ. The chain's CDR3 is CASSLPRGENEQYF. CDR3 DNA sequence: TGCGCCAGCAGCTTGCCCCGGGGTGAGAACGAGCAGTACTTC.

This chain connects TRBV29-1 to TRBJ2-7; 7 bases match TRBD1. CDR3 length: 14 residues. With 3 bases clipped from V and 2 bases from J, the junction kept 7 bases outside the gene matches. Per the germline V gene, CDR1 is SQVTM and CDR2 is ANQGSEA. CDR3 residues: CSVDKSGTAYEQYF. CDR3 bases: TGCAGCGTTGATAAGTCAGGGACAGCCTACGAGCAGTACTTC.

The chain recombines TRBV13 with TRBJ2-6, with D possibly being TRBD1 or TRBD2 (6 bases each). The V end was cut by 3 bases, the J end by 3 bases, with 15 bases between. CDR1 is PRHDT and CDR2 is FYEKMQ in the germline V gene (reference sequence). This CDR3 comprises 17 residues. The DNA for the CDR3 is TGTGCCAGCAGCTTTTACCCCAGGGGACTTGGGGCCAACGTCCTGACTTTC. Protein product: CASSFYPRGLGANVLTF.

The chain combines TRBV9 with TRBJ2-5, with D unresolved. The germline gives CDR1 SGDLS, CDR2 YYNGEE. This CDR3 contains 14 residues. V was shortened by 0 bases and J by 2 bases, with 8 bases between the two germline ends. The CDR3 sequence is CASSVGHGQETQYF. The DNA of the CDR3 is TGTGCCAGCAGCGTAGGCCACGGACAAGAGACCCAGTACTTC. The full variable domain, completed using reference TRBV9 and TRBJ2-5, is DSGVTQTPKHLITATGQRVTLRCSPRSGDLSVYWYQQSLDQGLQFLIQYYNGEERAKGNILERFSAQQFPDLHSELNLSSLELGDSALYFCASSVGHGQETQYFGPGTRLLVL.

The CDR3 DNA is TGTGCCAGCAGCCAAGAGCGCGGGGCCTACTCCTACGAGCAGTACTTC. Translation gives CASSQERGAYSYEQYF. The chain employs TRBV3-1 and TRBJ2-7, with a weak D call TRBD2 (6 bases). Germline loops: CDR1 LGHDT, CDR2 YNNKEL (reference sequence). V gave up 0 bases and J gave up 0 bases, with 12 bases separating them. The length of the CDR3 is 16 residues.

This chain connects TRBV2 to TRBJ2-3; D is unclear. Trimming left V 1 base short and J 0 bases short, with 5 bases between. Per germline, CDR1 SNHLY and CDR2 FYNNEI. CDR3 length: 14 residues. The CDR3 protein is CASSEDISTDTQYF. CDR3 DNA: TGTGCCAGCAGTGAAGACATCAGCACAGATACGCAGTATTTT.

This CDR3 is CASSPPLAWGTDTQYF. In nucleotides, the CDR3 is TGTGCCAGCTCACCACCACTAGCGTGGGGCACAGATACGCAGTATTTT. This chain uses TRBV18 with TRBJ2-3, with 7 bases aligning to TRBD2. V gave up 0 bases and J gave up 1 base; unmatched junction bases: 4. From germline, CDR1 is KGHSH and CDR2 LQKENI. The CDR3 consists of 16 residues.

CDR3 amino acids: CASSQDWRGADTQYF. CDR3 coding DNA: TGTGCCAGCAGCCAAGATTGGCGGGGAGCTGATACGCAGTATTTT. J is TRBJ2-3 and V is TRBV3-1; D perhaps matches TRBD2 (6 bases). The CDR3 length is 15 residues. Trimming cost V 0 bases and J 6 bases, with 13 bases left between them. Looked up from germline, CDR1 is LGHDT and CDR2 is YNNKEL (reference sequence).

The chain has TRBV29-1 and TRBJ1-2; perhaps TRBD1 as D (5 bases). The V end was cut by 1 base, the J end by 2 bases, with 11 bases between. This CDR3 comprises 14 residues. Germline loops: CDR1 SQVTM, CDR2 ANQGSEA. CDR3 sequence: CSVEGGTSNYGYTF. The CDR3 coding sequence is TGCAGCGTTGAAGGCGGGACTTCAAACTATGGCTACACCTTC.

The CDR3 region is CASRPGQDTQYF. DNA for the CDR3: TGTGCCAGCAGACCGGGGCAAGATACGCAGTATTTT. V gene TRBV12-3 or TRBV12-4 combines with J gene TRBJ2-3, with D perhaps being TRBD1 or TRBD2 (5 bases each). The CDR3 loop spans 12 amino acids. Deletions cut 6 bases from V and 5 bases from J, with 9 bases between.

The chain has TRBV10-2 and TRBJ2-2; the match to TRBD1 covers 7 bases. Unmatched junction bases numbered 1, after V lost 3 bases and J lost 6 bases. This CDR3 contains 13 residues. Germline V gene sequence: CDR1 WSHSY, CDR2 SAAADI. The CDR3 sequence: CASSDQGAGELFF. The CDR3 bases are TGCGCCAGCAGTGATCAGGGGGCCGGGGAGCTGTTTTTT.

The chain recombines TRBV4-3 with TRBJ2-1, with D possibly called TRBD1 or TRBD2 (5 bases each). The germline CDR1 and CDR2 sequences are LGHNA and YSLEER. The V gene lost 0 bases and the J gene lost 12 bases, with 12 bases spanning the gap. There are 13 residues in the CDR3. CDR3 region: CASSQELGPRQFF. Here the CDR3 DNA reads TGCGCCAGCAGCCAAGAATTGGGACCCCGGCAGTTCTTC.

The DNA of the CDR3 is TGTGCCAGCAGCTCGGGACTAGTGGGCTCAGATACGCAGTATTTT. Translated, it gives CASSSGLVGSDTQYF. The chain is built from TRBV5-4 and TRBJ2-3; 8 nucleotides align to TRBD2. CDR1 and CDR2 (germline): SGHNT, YYREEE (reference sequence). CDR3 length: 15 residues. V lost 3 bases, J lost 4 bases, and 7 bases stayed unmatched.

V is TRBV30 and J is TRBJ1-1; 7 bases line up with TRBD1. There are 11 residues in the CDR3. The germline gives CDR1 GTSNPN, CDR2 SVGIG (reference sequence). J was trimmed by 11 bases and V by 6 bases; bases with no gene match: 9. CDR3: CACKMTGPAFF. The CDR3 DNA reads TGTGCCTGCAAAATGACAGGGCCGGCTTTCTTT.

The rearrangement joins TRBV3-1 to TRBJ2-3, with D perhaps assigned TRBD1 or TRBD2 (6 bases each). The CDR3 consists of 14 residues. Between the trimmed V and J ends, which lost 7 bases and 6 bases, there was a span of 17 bases. Germline assignment: CDR1 LGHDT and CDR2 YNNKEL (reference sequence). In nucleotides, the CDR3 is TGTGCCAGCACTAGGGGGACGGGAGCGGATACGCAGTATTTT. Protein sequence: CASTRGTGADTQYF.

J is TRBJ2-1 and V is TRBV29-1; TRBD2 might be the D (7 bases). Trimming stripped 3 bases from V and 9 bases from J, with 12 bases between. CDR1 is SQVTM, CDR2 ANQGSEA, per germline. The length of the CDR3 is 12 residues. CDR3 loop: CSVERGLSEQFF. The CDR3, as DNA: TGCAGCGTTGAGCGGGGGCTGAGTGAGCAGTTCTTC.

The chain is built from TRBV20-1 and TRBJ2-5; the D gene is possibly TRBD1 (5 bases). V lost 2 bases and J 2 bases, leaving 15 bases between the germline ends. Looked up from germline, CDR1 is DFQATT and CDR2 is SNEGSKA (reference sequence). CDR3 length equals 15 residues. CDR3 protein: CSARINRRRQETQYF. The CDR3 bases are TGCAGTGCTAGAATCAACAGGCGAAGGCAAGAGACCCAGTACTTC.